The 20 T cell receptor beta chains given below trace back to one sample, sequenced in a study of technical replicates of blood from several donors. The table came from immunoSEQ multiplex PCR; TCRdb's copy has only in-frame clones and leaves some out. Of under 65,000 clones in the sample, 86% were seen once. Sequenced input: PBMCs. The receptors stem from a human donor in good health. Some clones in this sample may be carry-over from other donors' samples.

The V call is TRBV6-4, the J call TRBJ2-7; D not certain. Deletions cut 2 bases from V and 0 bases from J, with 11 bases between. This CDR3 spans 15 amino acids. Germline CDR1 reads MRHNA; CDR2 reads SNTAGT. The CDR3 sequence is CASSDRRLSSYEQYF. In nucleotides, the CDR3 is TGTGCCAGCAGTGACCGCAGGCTTAGCTCCTACGAGCAGTACTTC.

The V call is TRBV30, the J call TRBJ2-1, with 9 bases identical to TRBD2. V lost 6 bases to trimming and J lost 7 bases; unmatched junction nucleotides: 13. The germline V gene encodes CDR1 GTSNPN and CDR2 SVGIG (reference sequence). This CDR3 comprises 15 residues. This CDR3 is CACHQGSGSSNEQFF. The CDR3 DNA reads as TGTGCCTGCCACCAGGGTAGCGGGAGTAGTAATGAGCAGTTCTTC.

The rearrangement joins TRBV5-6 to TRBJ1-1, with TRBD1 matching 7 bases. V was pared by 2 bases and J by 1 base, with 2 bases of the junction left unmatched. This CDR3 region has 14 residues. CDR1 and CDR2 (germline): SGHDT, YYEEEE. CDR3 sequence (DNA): TGTGCCAGCAGCTTTAGACAGGGGAACACTGAAGCTTTCTTT. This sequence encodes CASSFRQGNTEAFF.

The CDR3, as DNA: TGTGCCAGCAGCTTGTATTTCAGTACAGGTCGCGACACCATATATTTT. Translation: CASSLYFSTGRDTIYF. This chain uses TRBV5-5 with TRBJ1-3, with D possibly being TRBD1 (5 bases). The CDR3 totals 16 residues. Per the germline V gene, CDR1 is SGHKS and CDR2 is YYEKEE (reference sequence). Trimming pared 1 base from V and 8 bases from J, leaving 19 bases between.

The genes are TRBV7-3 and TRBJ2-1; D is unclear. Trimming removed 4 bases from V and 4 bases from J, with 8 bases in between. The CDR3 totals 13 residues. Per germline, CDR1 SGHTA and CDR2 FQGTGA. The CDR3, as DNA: TGTGCCAGCAGCTCGACAATTTACAATGAGCAGTTCTTC. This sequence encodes CASSSTIYNEQFF.

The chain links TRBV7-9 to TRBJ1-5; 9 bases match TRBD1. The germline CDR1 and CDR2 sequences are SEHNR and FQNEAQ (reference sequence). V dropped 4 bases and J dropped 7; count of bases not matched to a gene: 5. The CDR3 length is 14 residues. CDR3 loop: CASSSDRGKQPQHF. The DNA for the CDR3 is TGTGCCAGCAGCTCTGACAGGGGGAAACAGCCCCAGCATTTT.

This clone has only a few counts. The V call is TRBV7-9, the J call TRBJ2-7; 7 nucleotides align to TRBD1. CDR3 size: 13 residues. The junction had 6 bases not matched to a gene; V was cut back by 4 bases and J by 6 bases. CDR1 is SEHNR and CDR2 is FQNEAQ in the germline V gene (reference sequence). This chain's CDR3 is CASSYRQGLEQYF. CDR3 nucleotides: TGTGCCAGCAGCTATAGACAGGGCCTCGAGCAGTACTTC. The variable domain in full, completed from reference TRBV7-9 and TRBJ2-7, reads DTGVSQNPRHKITKRGQNVTFRCDPISEHNRLYWYRQTLGQGPEFLTYFQNEAQLEKSRLLSDRFSAERPKGSFSTLEIQRTEQGDSAMYLCASSYRQGLEQYFGPGTRLTVT.

CDR3 sequence (DNA): TGTGCCAGCAGTGCAGCGGGGAGCTCCTACAATGAGCAGTTCTTC. Its protein is CASSAAGSSYNEQFF. This chain connects TRBV2 to TRBJ2-1; 7 bases fit TRBD2. The CDR3 loop spans 15 amino acids. After removal of 4 bases from V and 0 bases from J, the junction contained 3 bases not matched to a gene. From germline, CDR1 is SNHLY and CDR2 FYNNEI.

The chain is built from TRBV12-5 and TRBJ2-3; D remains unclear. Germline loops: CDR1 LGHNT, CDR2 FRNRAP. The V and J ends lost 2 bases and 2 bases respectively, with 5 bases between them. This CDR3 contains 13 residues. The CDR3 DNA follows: TGTGCTAGTGGTTTGATCAACACAGATACGCAGTATTTT. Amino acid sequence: CASGLINTDTQYF.

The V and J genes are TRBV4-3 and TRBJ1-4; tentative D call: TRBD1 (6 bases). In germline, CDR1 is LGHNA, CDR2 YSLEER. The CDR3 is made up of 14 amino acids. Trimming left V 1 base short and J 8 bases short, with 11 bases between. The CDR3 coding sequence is TGCGCCAGCAGCCAAGGGACGGGGGGCGAAAAACTGTTTTTT. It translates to CASSQGTGGEKLFF.

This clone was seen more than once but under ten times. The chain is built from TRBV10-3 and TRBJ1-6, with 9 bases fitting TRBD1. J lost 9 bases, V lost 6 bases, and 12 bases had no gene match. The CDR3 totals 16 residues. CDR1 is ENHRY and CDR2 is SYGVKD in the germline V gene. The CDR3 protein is CAISRGLGQGGSPLHF. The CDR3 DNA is TGTGCCATCAGCCGAGGTCTGGGACAGGGAGGTTCACCCCTCCACTTT.

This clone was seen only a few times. The CDR3 bases are TGTGCCAGCAGCGTAGGCGGGACTTCCTATGGCTACACCTTC. Translation: CASSVGGTSYGYTF. J is TRBJ1-2 and V is TRBV9; a possible D gene is TRBD1 (5 bases). Trimming shortened V by 0 bases and J by 4 bases, and 10 bases separated the two germline ends. Per the germline V gene, CDR1 is SGDLS and CDR2 is YYNGEE. This CDR3 contains 14 residues.

CDR3 sequence reads: CASSPTSGGGYEQYF. The CDR3 DNA sequence: TGTGCCAGCTCACCAACTAGCGGGGGGGGCTACGAGCAGTACTTC. This chain joins TRBV18 and TRBJ2-7; 13 nucleotides match TRBD2. The CDR3 runs 15 residues. Germline CDR1 reads KGHSH; CDR2 reads LQKENI. Trimming at V came to 2 bases and at J to 3 bases, leaving 1 base not matched to a gene.

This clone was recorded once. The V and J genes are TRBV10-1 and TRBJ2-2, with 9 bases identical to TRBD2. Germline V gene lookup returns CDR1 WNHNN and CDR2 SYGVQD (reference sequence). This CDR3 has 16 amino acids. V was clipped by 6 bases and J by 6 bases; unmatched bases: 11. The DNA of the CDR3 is TGCGCCAGCAGAGGTGGCGGGAGGGCTTATGCCGGGGAGCTGTTTTTT. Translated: CASRGGGRAYAGELFF.

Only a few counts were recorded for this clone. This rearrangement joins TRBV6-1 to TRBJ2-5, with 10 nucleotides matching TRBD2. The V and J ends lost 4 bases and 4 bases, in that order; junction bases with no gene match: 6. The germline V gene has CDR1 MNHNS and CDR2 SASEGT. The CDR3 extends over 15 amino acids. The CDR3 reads CASSGIAGGGETQYF. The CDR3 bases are TGTGCCAGCAGTGGGATAGCGGGAGGAGGAGAGACCCAGTACTTC.

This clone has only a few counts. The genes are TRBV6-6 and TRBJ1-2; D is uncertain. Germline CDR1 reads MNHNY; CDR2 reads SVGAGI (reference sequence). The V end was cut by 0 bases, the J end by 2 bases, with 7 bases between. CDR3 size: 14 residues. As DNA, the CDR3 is TGTGCCAGCAGTTACTCCACAGCAAACTATGGCTACACCTTC. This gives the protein CASSYSTANYGYTF.

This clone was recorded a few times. CDR3 nucleotide sequence: TGTGCTAGTGTCAAGGGGTGGGACAGGAATGAAGCTTTCTTT. It yields the protein CASVKGWDRNEAFF. This rearrangement joins TRBV12-5 to TRBJ1-1, with 8 nucleotides matching TRBD1. Per germline, CDR1 LGHNT and CDR2 FRNRAP. The CDR3 is made up of 14 amino acids. The V segment lost 7 bases and the J segment 7 bases; nucleotides outside the gene matches: 11.

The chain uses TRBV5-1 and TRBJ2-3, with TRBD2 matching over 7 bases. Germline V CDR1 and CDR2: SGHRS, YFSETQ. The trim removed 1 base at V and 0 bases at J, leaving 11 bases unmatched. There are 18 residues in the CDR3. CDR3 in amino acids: CASSLFGGGSDSTDTQYF. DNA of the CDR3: TGCGCCAGCAGCTTGTTTGGCGGGGGTTCAGATAGCACAGATACGCAGTATTTT.

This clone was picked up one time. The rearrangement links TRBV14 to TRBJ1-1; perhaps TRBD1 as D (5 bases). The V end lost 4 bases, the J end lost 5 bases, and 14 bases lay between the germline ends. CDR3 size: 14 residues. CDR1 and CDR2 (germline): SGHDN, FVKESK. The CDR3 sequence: CASSPQGSRTEAFF. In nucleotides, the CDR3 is TGTGCCAGCAGCCCCCAGGGCTCTAGGACTGAAGCTTTCTTT.

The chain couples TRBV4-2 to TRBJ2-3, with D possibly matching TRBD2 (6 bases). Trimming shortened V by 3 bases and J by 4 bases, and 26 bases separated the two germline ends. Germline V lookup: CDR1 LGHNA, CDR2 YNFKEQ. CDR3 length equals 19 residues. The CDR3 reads CASSHAILRRAAVADTQYF. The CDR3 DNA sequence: TGTGCCAGCAGCCACGCTATTTTGCGGAGGGCCGCCGTGGCAGATACGCAGTATTTT.